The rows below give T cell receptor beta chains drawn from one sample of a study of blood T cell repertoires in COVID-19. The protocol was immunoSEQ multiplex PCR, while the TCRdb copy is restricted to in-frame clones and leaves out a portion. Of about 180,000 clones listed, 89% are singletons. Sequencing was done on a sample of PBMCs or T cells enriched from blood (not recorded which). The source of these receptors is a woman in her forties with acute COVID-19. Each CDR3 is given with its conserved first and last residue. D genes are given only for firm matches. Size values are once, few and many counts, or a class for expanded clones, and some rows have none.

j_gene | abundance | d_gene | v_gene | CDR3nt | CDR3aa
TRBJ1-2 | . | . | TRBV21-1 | TGTGCCAGCAGCAAAGCGGACGGACTCCGCTATGGCTACACCTTC | CASSKADGLRYGYTF
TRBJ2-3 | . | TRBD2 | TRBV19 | TGTGCCAGTAGTTTACGACCGGGACTAGCGGGAGAAGCCCGGGGCACAGATACGCAGTATTTT | CASSLRPGLAGEARGTDTQYF
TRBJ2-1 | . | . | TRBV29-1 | TGCAGCGTTTGGACAGCCTCTTACAATGAGCAGTTCTTC | CSVWTASYNEQFF
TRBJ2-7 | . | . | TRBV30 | TGTGCCTGGAGTCCCGACAGATACGAGCAGTACTTC | CAWSPDRYEQYF
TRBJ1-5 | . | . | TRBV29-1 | TGCAGTGTATCAGCAGGGGTGGGCAATCAGCCCCAGCATTTT | CSVSAGVGNQPQHF
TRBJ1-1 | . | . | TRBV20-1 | TGCAGTGCTGGTGAGAGCATGAACACTGAAGCTTTCTTT | CSAGESMNTEAFF
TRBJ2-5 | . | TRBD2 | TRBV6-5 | TGTGCCAGCAGTTACGTAAGCGGGAGGGCCCCAGAGACCCAGTACTTC | CASSYVSGRAPETQYF
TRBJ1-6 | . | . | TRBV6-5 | TGTGCCAGCAGGTATTATAATTCACCCCTCCACTTT | CASRYYNSPLHF
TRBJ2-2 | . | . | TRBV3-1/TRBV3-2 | TGTGCCAGCAGCCAAGATTGGCGGGGTCACGGGGAGCTGTTTTTT | CASSQDWRGHGELFF
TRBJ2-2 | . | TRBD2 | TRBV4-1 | TGCGCCAGCAGCCTCGGGACTAGCAACACCGGGGAGCTGTTTTTT | CASSLGTSNTGELFF
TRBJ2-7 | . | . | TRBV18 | TGTGCCAGCTCACCACGGGAGAGTGGTTCCTACGAGCAGTACTTC | CASSPRESGSYEQYF
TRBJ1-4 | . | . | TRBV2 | TGTGCCAGTGGCTTTTCGGGACAAAGTTTTAATAATGAAAAACTGTTTTTT | CASGFSGQSFNNEKLFF
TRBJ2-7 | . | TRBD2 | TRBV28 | TGTGCCAGCAGTCTGGGACTAGCGGGATACGAGCAGTACTTC | CASSLGLAGYEQYF
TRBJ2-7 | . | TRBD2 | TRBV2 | TGTGCCAGCAGGGCCCCGGGACTAGCGGACTCCTACGAGCAGTACTTC | CASRAPGLADSYEQYF
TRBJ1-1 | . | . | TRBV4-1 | TGCGCCAGCAGCCAATATCCCGACACTGAAGCTTTCTTT | CASSQYPDTEAFF
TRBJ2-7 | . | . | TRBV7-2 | TGTGCCAGCAGCTCGACAGATTTCTCCTACGAGCAGTACTTC | CASSSTDFSYEQYF
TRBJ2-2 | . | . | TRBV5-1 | TGCGCCAGCAGTTCCATGACAGGACACACCGGGGAGCTGTTTTTT | CASSSMTGHTGELFF
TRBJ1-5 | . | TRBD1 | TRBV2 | TGTGCCAGTACGGAGGGGACAGTGTATCAGCCCCAGCATTTT | CASTEGTVYQPQHF
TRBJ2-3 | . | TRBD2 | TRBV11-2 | TGTGCCAGCAGCTGGAATGCCGGGACTAGCGGGGGGGAGACGCAGTATTTT | CASSWNAGTSGGETQYF
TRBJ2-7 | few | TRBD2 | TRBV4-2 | TGTGCCAGCAGCCAAGACAGCGGGACCTACGAGCAGTACTTC | CASSQDSGTYEQYF
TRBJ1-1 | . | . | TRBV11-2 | TGTGCCAGCAGCTTAACCCAGGTCGTCGCTGAAGCTTTCTTT | CASSLTQVVAEAFF
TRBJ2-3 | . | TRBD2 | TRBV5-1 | TGCGCCAGCAGCTTGCGTAGCGGGAGGGCCACAGATACGCAGTATTTT | CASSLRSGRATDTQYF
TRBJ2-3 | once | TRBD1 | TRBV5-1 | TGCGCCAGCAGCTTCGCTGAGACAGGGGCCTTCACAGATACGCAGTATTTT | CASSFAETGAFTDTQYF
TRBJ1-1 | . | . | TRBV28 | TGTGCCAGCAGGGACGGACCCAGGGCCACTGAAGCTTTCTTT | CASRDGPRATEAFF